The sequence of this T cell receptor (beta chain) was determined in a study of blood T cells in healthy people across ages. Combining a sample-barcoded 5' primer with a J-beta primer mix, a second PCR ran for roughly 7 to 12 cycles. TCRdb passed the 5' RACE reads through MiXCR, listing each CDR3 protein once. The sample has around 690,000 distinct CDR3 sequences, 45% to 65% seen once. General study results and limits: Older individuals had lower TCR beta diversity per million T cells (the decline was roughly linear). Naive T cell percentage showed a strong correlation with TCR beta diversity.

Comments on this clonotype: What it binds is not known.

What was sequenced was blood. The sequence came from a man aged 55 to 69 in good health.

For the CDR3, the DNA is TGTGCCAGCGTCGGCAGAGATGGCGAGCAGTACTTC. It translates to CASVGRDGEQYF. The chain has TRBV28 and TRBJ2-7, with D uncertain. Germline V gives CDR1 MDHEN, CDR2 SYDVKM. This CDR3 is built from 12 residues. Trimming took off 8 bases at V and 6 bases at J, with 14 bases between the two ends. Complete variable domain (other parts from reference TRBV28 and TRBJ2-7): DVKVTQSSRYLVKRTGEKVFLECVQDMDHENMFWYRQDPGLGLRLIYFSYDVKMKEKGDIPEGYSVSREKKERFSLILESASTNQTSMYLCASVGRDGEQYFGPGTRLTVT.